These 21 T cell receptor beta chains came from one sample sequenced in a study of T-cell reconstitution after alpha-beta-depleted transplantation in children. The authors prepared the TCRbeta library with unique molecular identifiers. TCRdb passed the PCR reads through MiXCR, listing each CDR3 protein once. The repertoire includes about 500,000 distinct CDR3 sequences, 32% of them detected once, and roughly 2.5% sits in the top ten. The material sequenced was PBMCs from the stem cell graft donor, taken from the stem cell graft. The receptors come from a human donor who donated a stem cell graft to a child with aplastic anemia.

V gene TRBV29-1 combines with J gene TRBJ1-1; 9 nucleotides align to TRBD1. The V gene's germline CDR1 is SQVTM and CDR2 ANQGSEA. The ends lost 6 bases at V and 1 base at J; junction bases unmatched: 9. This CDR3 has 15 amino acids. In DNA, the CDR3 is TGCAGCGTCCGAGGAGGGACAGGGAGGAACACTGAAGCTTTCTTT. It translates to CSVRGGTGRNTEAFF.

A single count supports this clonotype. An end of the junction differs from the germline gene, which may be a read error. The gene calls are TRBV20-1 and TRBJ1-6; TRBD1 might be the D (5 bases). The germline gives CDR1 DFQATT, CDR2 SNEGSKA (reference sequence). This CDR3 comprises 17 residues. The CDR3 reads CCAESTRGEKENSPLHF. Written as DNA, the CDR3 is TGCTGTGCCGAATCTACGAGAGGGGAGAAGGAGAATTCACCCCTCCACTTT.

The chain joins TRBV15 to TRBJ2-6, with 7 nucleotides matching TRBD2. Germline loops: CDR1 LNHNV, CDR2 YYDKDF (reference sequence). This CDR3 has 17 amino acids. V lost 2 bases and J lost 0; bases outside the gene matches: 4. The CDR3 DNA reads as TGTGCCACCAGCAGACCGCCGGGGGGCTCTGGGGCCAACGTCCTGACTTTC. Translation: CATSRPPGGSGANVLTF. Full variable domain (outside the CDR3, taken from reference TRBV15 and TRBJ2-6): DAMVIQNPRYQVTQFGKPVTLSCSQTLNHNVMYWYQQKSSQAPKLLFHYYDKDFNNEADTPDNFQSRRPNTSFCFLDIRSPGLGDTAMYLCATSRPPGGSGANVLTFGAGSRLTVL.

Only a few counts were recorded for this clonotype. The chain uses TRBV7-2 and TRBJ1-1; 10 positions agree with TRBD1. The CDR3 totals 14 residues. Germline V gene data show CDR1 as SGHTA and CDR2 as FQGNSA. The trim removed 5 bases at V and 4 bases at J, leaving 4 bases unmatched. DNA for the CDR3: TGTGCCAGCAGCATAGGGACAGGGGCCACTGAAGCTTTCTTT. Its protein product is CASSIGTGATEAFF.

The chain employs TRBV7-9 and TRBJ2-1; 9 nucleotides line up with TRBD2. The CDR3 length is 15 residues. Germline lookup yields CDR1 SEHNR and CDR2 FQNEAQ (reference sequence). With V trimmed by 11 bases and J by 4 bases, 12 bases remained unmatched. Here the CDR3 DNA reads TGTGCCTTTTACGGGTCTAGCGGGACGTACAATGAGCAGTTCTTC. This translates into CAFYGSSGTYNEQFF.

This clonotype was observed a handful of times. The chain combines TRBV4-3 with TRBJ2-1; perhaps TRBD2 as D (6 bases). The CDR3 is 15 amino acids. Germline loops: CDR1 LGHNA, CDR2 YSLEER. V gave up 4 bases and J gave up 6 bases, with 16 bases separating them. The CDR3 region is CASSRPGGPGNEQFF. The CDR3 DNA reads TGCGCCAGCAGCCGACCCGGAGGGCCAGGCAATGAGCAGTTCTTC.

This chain uses TRBV11-1 with TRBJ2-1; 9 bases fit TRBD2. The CDR3 runs 15 residues. V gave up 2 bases and J gave up 6 bases; unmatched junction bases: 5. Germline lookup yields CDR1 SGHAT and CDR2 FQDESV (reference sequence). CDR3 region: CASSLLASGTNEQFF. CDR3 bases: TGTGCCAGCAGCTTATTAGCTAGCGGGACCAATGAGCAGTTCTTC.

V usage is TRBV28 and J usage is TRBJ2-2; 10 nucleotides align to TRBD2. CDR3 length: 17 residues. Trimming took 2 bases from V and 6 from J; bases not matched to a gene: 9. Germline CDR1 MDHEN, CDR2 SYDVKM. The CDR3 loop reads CASSLHPLAGDPGELFF. The CDR3 DNA reads as TGTGCCAGCAGTTTACATCCCCTAGCGGGAGACCCCGGGGAGCTGTTTTTT.

This chain links TRBV7-2 with TRBJ2-7, with 10 bases aligning to TRBD2. V lost 6 bases and J lost 4; bases outside the gene matches: 9. CDR1 SGHTA and CDR2 FQGNSA come from the germline V gene. This CDR3 is built from 15 residues. The CDR3 here is CASRRTSGGDYEQYF. DNA of the CDR3: TGTGCCAGCAGAAGGACTAGCGGAGGGGATTACGAGCAGTACTTC.

In this sample, this clonotype turned up a few times. The chain links TRBV29-1 to TRBJ1-5; D gene unclear. Trimming shortened V by 8 bases and J by 6 bases, and 17 bases separated the two germline ends. Germline V lookup: CDR1 SQVTM, CDR2 ANQGSEA. This CDR3 comprises 13 residues. The CDR3 loop is CSLPGTAIQPQHF. Here the CDR3 DNA reads TGCAGCTTACCGGGAACAGCGATTCAGCCCCAGCATTTT.

As for this clonotype: The germline gene is not matched at one end of the junction; a read error may be the cause. V is TRBV6-5 and J is TRBJ2-1; weak D call: TRBD2 (7 bases). The CDR3 contains 17 residues. Germline V gene lookup returns CDR1 MNHEY and CDR2 SVGAGI. The CDR3: CASSWGASGSSYNERFF. In nucleotides, the CDR3 is TGTGCCAGCAGTTGGGGGGCTAGCGGAAGCTCCTACAATGAGCGGTTCTTC.

The chain is built from TRBV9 and TRBJ2-1; 10 bases are a match to TRBD2. The CDR3 has 17 amino acids. CDR1 and CDR2 from the germline V gene are SGDLS and YYNGEE. The ends lost 1 base at V and 4 bases at J; junction bases unmatched: 8. CDR3 region: CASSVRAGGPAYNEQFF. The CDR3 DNA reads TGTGCCAGCAGCGTAAGAGCGGGAGGGCCTGCGTACAATGAGCAGTTCTTC.

V is TRBV7-2 and J is TRBJ2-2; unclear D gene. The CDR3 is 14 amino acids. Looked up from germline, CDR1 is SGHTA and CDR2 is FQGNSA. Trimming removed 3 bases from V and 9 bases from J, with 14 bases in between. DNA for the CDR3: TGTGCCAGCAGCTTTGCGGAGAACAGTTGGGAGCTGTTTTTT. Translation gives CASSFAENSWELFF.

The chain is built from TRBV27 and TRBJ2-7; a weak D match, TRBD1 (6 bases). CDR3 length: 14 residues. Trimming shortened V by 5 bases and J by 0 bases, and 11 bases separated the two germline ends. Germline V gene lookup returns CDR1 MNHEY and CDR2 SMNVEV (reference sequence). The CDR3 region is CASSPTGFSYEQYV. CDR3 DNA sequence: TGTGCCAGCAGTCCGACAGGATTCTCCTACGAGCAGTACGTC.

The chain joins TRBV6-2 or TRBV6-3 to TRBJ2-1; D uncertain. CDR3 length: 12 residues. Germline loops: CDR1 MNHEY, CDR2 SVGEGT. Trimming shortened V by 4 bases and J by 10 bases, and 11 bases separated the two germline ends. CDR3 in DNA: TGTGCCAGCAGTTGGACGGCAATCGAGCAGTTCTTC. Translated: CASSWTAIEQFF.

V and J are TRBV5-1 and TRBJ2-1, with a weak D call TRBD1 (5 bases). The V gene lost 5 bases and the J gene lost 4 bases, with 13 bases spanning the gap. Germline V gene lookup returns CDR1 SGHRS and CDR2 YFSETQ. The CDR3 has 14 amino acids. CDR3 protein: CASSSGQVYNEQFF. CDR3 DNA: TGCGCCAGCAGTTCTGGACAAGTTTACAATGAGCAGTTCTTC.

This clonotype was seen just once. This chain links TRBV7-2 with TRBJ2-2; perhaps TRBD2 as D (5 bases). Trimming left V 3 bases short and J 0 bases short, with 8 bases between. Germline V CDR1 and CDR2: SGHTA, FQGNSA. The CDR3 is 15 residues long. The CDR3 spells CASSLEEPNTGELFF. The CDR3 nucleotides read TGTGCCAGCAGCTTGGAGGAACCGAACACCGGGGAGCTGTTTTTT.

The V and J genes are TRBV12-3 or TRBV12-4 and TRBJ2-1; D perhaps matches TRBD2 (5 bases). This CDR3 region has 15 residues. V lost 6 bases to trimming and J lost 4 bases, with 16 bases between them. The CDR3 spells CASSPGSRVYNEQFF. CDR3 DNA sequence: TGTGCCAGCAGCCCGGGGAGTCGGGTTTACAATGAGCAGTTCTTC.

The chain uses TRBV20-1 and TRBJ2-5; 9 nucleotides line up with TRBD2. This CDR3 is built from 16 residues. The germline CDR1 and CDR2 sequences are DFQATT and SNEGSKA (reference sequence). V lost 5 bases and J lost 4; bases outside the gene matches: 14. The CDR3 DNA sequence: TGCAGTGCTGACCGCGGGAGGGGCCTAAGCGCAGAGACCCAGTACTTC. Protein sequence: CSADRGRGLSAETQYF.

This clonotype occurred a few times. The gene calls are TRBV5-1 and TRBJ2-7; no reliable D call. Deletions cut 1 base from V and 6 bases from J, with 5 bases between. CDR1 is SGHRS and CDR2 is YFSETQ in the germline V gene. The CDR3 runs 11 residues. The CDR3 here is CASSLIGEQYF. CDR3 nucleotides: TGCGCCAGCAGCTTGATTGGCGAGCAGTACTTC.

The chain carries TRBV9 and TRBJ2-2; a weak D match, TRBD1 (6 bases). Trimming left V 4 bases short and J 2 bases short, with 12 bases between. Looked up from germline, CDR1 is SGDLS and CDR2 is YYNGEE. The CDR3 length is 15 residues. This CDR3 is CASSTIQGNTGELFF. The CDR3 nucleotides are TGTGCCAGCAGCACGATACAGGGTAACACCGGGGAGCTGTTTTTT.